The 21 T cell receptor beta chains below were found in one sample sequenced in a study of cytomegalovirus exposure and HLA in healthy donors. The primer mix had 60 Vbeta and 13 Jbeta primers. Only in-frame clones appear in the TCRdb table, and some are missing; sequencing was by immunoSEQ multiplex PCR. The sample contains 110,000 to 150,000 clones, 78% of which appear only once. Input material: PBMCs. These receptors originate from a female donor in good health and CMV-seronegative.

V is TRBV30 and J is TRBJ1-2; no reliable D call. Trimming left V 4 bases short and J 8 bases short, with 17 bases between. The CDR3 has 13 residues. The germline V gene has CDR1 GTSNPN and CDR2 SVGIG (reference sequence). The CDR3 DNA is TGTGCCTGGATTGAATACGGGGTGTACGGCTACACCTTC. This encodes CAWIEYGVYGYTF.

The V call is TRBV7-9, the J call TRBJ2-3; 12 bases are a match to TRBD1. The CDR3 extends over 17 amino acids. The V and J ends lost 0 bases and 2 bases, in that order; junction bases with no gene match: 3. The V gene's germline CDR1 is SEHNR and CDR2 FQNEAQ (reference sequence). The CDR3 DNA is TGTGCCAGCAGCTTAGCCGGGACAGGGGGCCTCACAGATACGCAGTATTTT. Translated: CASSLAGTGGLTDTQYF.

V and J are TRBV28 and TRBJ1-2, with no clear D. V shed 7 bases and J shed 0 bases, with 3 bases lying between them. In germline, CDR1 is MDHEN, CDR2 SYDVKM. CDR3 length: 11 amino acids. CDR3 DNA sequence: TGTGCCAGCACCGCTAACTATGGCTACACCTTC. Amino acids: CASTANYGYTF.

The rearrangement uses TRBV29-1 and TRBJ1-3, with 7 nucleotides matching TRBD1. With 4 bases clipped from V and 8 bases from J, the junction kept 14 bases outside the gene matches. Germline V gene data show CDR1 as SQVTM and CDR2 as ANQGSEA. The CDR3 covers 15 residues. This CDR3 reads CSVGGAGGIGDTIYF. The CDR3 nucleotides are TGCAGCGTTGGGGGAGCAGGGGGGATCGGAGACACCATATATTTT.

The chain has TRBV7-2 and TRBJ1-3; 8 bases line up with TRBD1. This CDR3 spans 16 amino acids. With V trimmed by 4 bases and J by 0 bases, 5 bases remained unmatched. The V gene's germline CDR1 is SGHTA and CDR2 FQGNSA. The CDR3 DNA sequence: TGTGCCAGCAGCTCCGGACAGGGAGGCTCTGGAAACACCATATATTTT. Protein product: CASSSGQGGSGNTIYF.

The CDR3 DNA is TGTGCCAGCAGCTTGTCGGTCTACGAGCAGTACTTC. Translated, it gives CASSLSVYEQYF. The rearrangement joins TRBV7-8 to TRBJ2-7, with D unclear. CDR1 is SGHVS and CDR2 is FQNEAQ in the germline V gene. This CDR3 has 12 residues. The ends were cut back, 3 bases at V and 3 bases at J, with 6 bases in the middle.

This chain connects TRBV10-3 to TRBJ1-4; tentatively, D is TRBD1 (5 bases). The CDR3 has 13 residues. Germline CDR1 and CDR2: ENHRY and SYGVKD. The V and J ends lost 10 bases and 3 bases respectively, with 12 bases between them. This CDR3 is CATSGEANEKLFF. The CDR3 bases are TGTGCCACCTCGGGGGAGGCTAATGAAAAACTGTTTTTT.

V is TRBV2 and J is TRBJ1-5; 7 bases map to TRBD1. Germline V CDR1 and CDR2: SNHLY, FYNNEI. CDR3 length: 15 amino acids. V dropped 1 base and J dropped 7; count of bases not matched to a gene: 7. Here the CDR3 reads CASSEGNRGQQPQHF. The CDR3 DNA is TGTGCCAGCAGTGAAGGCAACAGGGGCCAACAGCCCCAGCATTTT.

The chain has TRBV6-5 and TRBJ1-2, with TRBD1 matching over 8 bases. V gave up 5 bases and J gave up 7 bases; unmatched junction bases: 9. CDR1 and CDR2 (germline): MNHEY, SVGAGI. This CDR3 region has 14 residues. CDR3 in amino acids: CASSHHLQGVGYTF. In DNA form, the CDR3 reads TGTGCCAGCAGTCACCATTTACAGGGGGTTGGCTACACCTTC.

The chain employs TRBV19 and TRBJ1-1; D is undetermined. Germline CDR1 LNHDA, CDR2 SQIVND (reference sequence). V was trimmed by 5 bases and J by 1 base, leaving 8 bases between them. This CDR3 contains 13 residues. The CDR3 reads CASSWRRNTEAFF. As DNA, the CDR3 is TGTGCCAGTAGTTGGAGGCGGAACACTGAAGCTTTCTTT. The full variable domain, with the rest looked up from reference TRBV19 and TRBJ1-1, is DGGITQSPKYLFRKEGQNVTLSCEQNLNHDAMYWYRQDPGQGLRLIYYSQIVNDFQKGDIAEGYSVSREKKESFPLTVTSAQKNPTAFYLCASSWRRNTEAFFGQGTRLTVV.

This clone was seen a few times. Other nucleotide sequences from this sample produce the same CDR3. The chain uses TRBV30 and TRBJ1-1, with D maybe TRBD1 (5 bases). The CDR3 spans 13 residues. Germline V gene lookup returns CDR1 GTSNPN and CDR2 SVGIG (reference sequence). Trimming cost V 0 bases and J 1 base, with 6 bases left between them. The CDR3, as DNA: TGTGCCTGGAGTGTCGGGGGGAACACTGAAGCTTTCTTT. Translating it yields CAWSVGGNTEAFF.

This chain links TRBV29-1 with TRBJ1-2, with 9 bases aligning to TRBD1. The CDR3 has 13 amino acids. Germline V gives CDR1 SQVTM, CDR2 ANQGSEA. Unmatched junction bases numbered 5, after V lost 7 bases and J lost 2 bases. CDR3 region: CSAGTGPNYGYTF. CDR3 bases: TGCAGCGCCGGGACAGGGCCGAACTATGGCTACACCTTC.

Concerning this clone: At one end, the junction sequence differs from germline, possibly due to a read error. This chain links TRBV7-2 with TRBJ2-5; maybe TRBD2 (6 bases). This CDR3 region has 12 residues. Germline V gene data show CDR1 as SGHTA and CDR2 as FQGNSA. This CDR3 reads CASSPTGETQHF. The CDR3 coding sequence is TGTGCCAGCAGCCCAACGGGAGAGACCCAGCACTTC.

This clone was recorded a few times. The chain employs TRBV9 and TRBJ1-1; D is unresolved. The V gene lost 0 bases and the J gene lost 0 bases, with 6 bases spanning the gap. Germline V gene sequence: CDR1 SGDLS, CDR2 YYNGEE. The CDR3 covers 14 residues. The CDR3 coding sequence is TGTGCCAGCAGCGTAGGCAGTATGAACACTGAAGCTTTCTTT. Translated: CASSVGSMNTEAFF.

The genes are TRBV7-9 and TRBJ2-3, with a tentative D call TRBD1 (6 bases). V gave up 5 bases and J gave up 2 bases, with 11 bases separating them. The CDR3 is 14 amino acids. Germline V gene lookup returns CDR1 SEHNR and CDR2 FQNEAQ (reference sequence). As DNA, the CDR3 is TGTGCCAGCAGCGATAGACAGGACACAGATACGCAGTATTTT. It is translated as CASSDRQDTDTQYF.

This clone was recorded once. J is TRBJ1-1 and V is TRBV4-2; a weak D match, TRBD1 (6 bases). V lost 5 bases to trimming and J lost 7 bases, with 11 bases between them. The CDR3 is 12 residues long. The germline gives CDR1 LGHNA, CDR2 YNFKEQ. The CDR3 reads CASSFGQNEAFF. The CDR3 nucleotides are TGTGCCAGCAGCTTCGGACAGAATGAAGCTTTCTTT.

The V and J genes are TRBV9 and TRBJ2-3; D ambiguous. Germline CDR1 is SGDLS and CDR2 is YYNGEE. CDR3 length: 14 amino acids. V gave up 1 base and J gave up 1 base, with 7 bases separating them. The DNA of the CDR3 is TGTGCCAGCAGCGTATCCCTTCGCACAGATACGCAGTATTTT. It codes for CASSVSLRTDTQYF. Filled out from reference TRBV9 and TRBJ2-3, the complete variable domain reads DSGVTQTPKHLITATGQRVTLRCSPRSGDLSVYWYQQSLDQGLQFLIQYYNGEERAKGNILERFSAQQFPDLHSELNLSSLELGDSALYFCASSVSLRTDTQYFGPGTRLTVL.

The chain links TRBV5-5 to TRBJ1-5; D is undetermined. CDR3 length: 14 amino acids. Germline-derived CDR1 and CDR2 are SGHKS and YYEKEE (reference sequence). V was pared by 7 bases and J by 0 bases, with 11 bases between. The CDR3 nucleotides are TGTGCCAGCTCGGCGGAATATAGCAATCAGCCCCAGCATTTT. Its translation: CASSAEYSNQPQHF.

This clone appeared a single time. The chain is built from TRBV15 and TRBJ2-7; TRBD2 matches at 12 bases. CDR1 is LNHNV, CDR2 YYDKDF, per germline (reference sequence). V shed 0 bases, J shed 8 bases, and the junction held 8 bases outside the gene matches. CDR3 length equals 16 residues. CDR3 nucleotides: TGTGCCACCAGCAGAGATCGTAGACTAGCGGGGGTTAAGCAGTACTTC. Residues: CATSRDRRLAGVKQYF.

The chain combines TRBV19 with TRBJ1-5, with D possibly being TRBD1 (5 bases). V was cut by 9 bases and J by 3 bases, with 12 bases left in between. The CDR3 covers 13 residues. From germline, CDR1 is LNHDA and CDR2 SQIVND (reference sequence). The CDR3 protein is CASLDRANQPQHF. In DNA form, the CDR3 reads TGTGCCAGCTTAGACAGAGCCAATCAGCCCCAGCATTTT.

V gene TRBV5-4 combines with J gene TRBJ1-1; 8 nucleotides line up with TRBD1. V trimming: 4 bases; J trimming: 4 bases; junction bases outside the gene matches: 9. This CDR3 has 15 amino acids. Germline loops: CDR1 SGHNT, CDR2 YYREEE (reference sequence). The CDR3, as DNA: TGTGCCAGCAGCACGGTTCGACAGGGGAGCACTGAAGCTTTCTTT. Protein: CASSTVRQGSTEAFF.